Described below is a single TCR beta chain sequence and its context. Germline assignment: CDR1 SGHTA and CDR2 FQGNSA. V was pared by 5 bases and J by 13 bases, with 12 bases between. This CDR3 has 11 residues. Autoimmune disease history or systemic immunosuppression barred patients. This sample stems from a study of OX40 agonist ivuxolimab in advanced cancers. Generated by immunoSEQ multiplex PCR, the TCRdb table keeps only in-frame clones and is missing some. This table holds 46,000 or so clones, more than 75% found once. This material consisted of CD4+ or CD8+ T cells sorted from blood, taken in a trial of the OX40 agonist ivuxolimab. This receptor was identified in an adult with an advanced solid tumor such as melanoma, head and neck, liver or kidney cancer. The genes are TRBV7-2 and TRBJ2-1; tentatively, D is TRBD1 or TRBD2 (5 bases each). CDR3 sequence: CASSMGPFQFF. CDR3 coding DNA: TGTGCCAGCAGCATGGGACCTTTTCAGTTCTTC.